The clone carrying this T cell receptor beta chain appeared a few times. The data derive from a study of T-cell reconstitution after alpha-beta-depleted transplantation in children. Researchers prepared the TCRbeta library using unique molecular identifiers, the study reports. TCRdb independently ran MiXCR on the PCR reads; one entry per CDR3 protein. The sample includes about 980,000 distinct CDR3 sequences, about 29% of them seen just once. The V end lost 7 bases, the J end lost 4 bases, and 12 bases lay between the germline ends. This CDR3 is 13 amino acids long. The clonotype was recovered from a boy younger than two who had a stem cell transplant for SCID, so the T cells may come from the graft donor. The sequenced sample was PBMCs, mostly from graft donor cells, obtained 360 days after TCRalphabeta/CD19-depleted stem cell transplant. The gene calls are TRBV12-3 or TRBV12-4 and TRBJ2-3, with TRBD2 as a possible D gene (6 bases). The CDR3 is CASMAGPSDTQYF. As DNA, the CDR3 is TGTGCCAGCATGGCGGGACCCTCAGATACGCAGTATTTT.